Shown below are 26 T cell receptor beta chains from a single sample sequenced in a study of CDR3 diversity in severe acne. TCRdb reanalysed the PCR reads using MiXCR and keeps one entry per CDR3 protein. This sample has approximately 97,000 distinct CDR3 sequences; about half occur once, and the top ten carry around 12%. Sequencing used blood. The source is a male donor with acne.

The table lists this clonotype with many counts. The chain recombines TRBV2 with TRBJ2-5; TRBD1 matches 12 bases. The trim removed 6 bases at V and 5 bases at J, leaving 4 bases unmatched. The germline V gene has CDR1 SNHLY and CDR2 FYNNEI. CDR3 size: 14 residues. The CDR3 sequence: CASSGTGGGETQYF. In DNA form, the CDR3 reads TGTGCCAGCAGCGGGACAGGGGGCGGGGAGACCCAGTACTTC.

As regards this clonotype: The junction does not match germline at one end; this may be a read error. The chain couples TRBV10-3 to TRBJ2-7; 8 positions match TRBD1. Germline V lookup: CDR1 ENHRY, CDR2 SYGVKD. The CDR3 is 15 amino acids. The CDR3 loop is CASSYLRTGSYEQYF. The CDR3 bases are TGTGCCAGCAGTTACTTGAGGACAGGGAGCTACGAGCAGTACTTC.

Ten or more counts support this clonotype. CDR3 nucleotides: TGTGCCAGCAGCTTATCGCCTAGCGGGAGGGTGGGTAATGAGCAGTTCTTC. As protein: CASSLSPSGRVGNEQFF. The genes are TRBV7-3 and TRBJ2-1, with 12 bases identical to TRBD2. CDR3 length: 17 amino acids. Germline V gives CDR1 SGHTA, CDR2 FQGTGA. Trimming cost V 2 bases and J 7 bases; bases outside gene matches: 9.

Notes on this clonotype: An end of the junction differs from the germline gene, which may be a read error. The rearrangement links TRBV6-6 to TRBJ1-2, with no clear D. The CDR3 is 13 residues long. Germline loops: CDR1 MNHNY, CDR2 SVGAGI (reference sequence). The CDR3 reads CASRHPPKWRSDF. The CDR3, as DNA: TGTGCCAGCAGACACCCCCCGAAATGGAGGTCCGACTTC.

This clonotype was found many times. The V and J genes are TRBV24-1 and TRBJ2-1, with a possible D match to TRBD2 (5 bases). This CDR3 region has 11 residues. Germline CDR1 KGHDR, CDR2 SFDVKD. V gave up 9 bases and J gave up 5 bases, with 7 bases separating them. The CDR3 reads CATGENNEQFF. DNA for the CDR3: TGTGCCACCGGGGAGAACAATGAGCAGTTCTTC.

This clonotype was seen many times. CDR3 amino acids: CASSLGWSNTEAFF. The CDR3, as DNA: TGCGCCAGCAGCTTGGGTTGGTCGAACACTGAAGCTTTCTTT. This chain joins TRBV5-1 and TRBJ1-1, with D hard to call. The V end was cut by 0 bases, the J end by 1 base, with 7 bases between. CDR1 SGHRS and CDR2 YFSETQ come from the germline V gene. This CDR3 has 14 amino acids.

This sequence joins TRBV2 and TRBJ1-2; possible D gene TRBD1, 6 bases. Germline CDR1 and CDR2: SNHLY and FYNNEI. The germline V and J ends were trimmed by 5 bases and 6 bases, with 16 bases remaining between them. CDR3 length: 14 amino acids. In DNA, the CDR3 is TGTGCCAGCAGTAAACGGCAGGGGCGGAATGGCTACACCTTC. This sequence encodes CASSKRQGRNGYTF. Based on the CDR3 plus reference TRBV2 and TRBJ1-2, the full variable domain is EPEVTQTPSHQVTQMGQEVILRCVPISNHLYFYWYRQILGQKVEFLVSFYNNEISEKSEIFDDQFSVERPDGSNFTLKIRSTKLEDSAMYFCASSKRQGRNGYTFGSGTRLTVV.

This chain connects TRBV24-1 to TRBJ1-2, with a tentative D call TRBD1 (5 bases). The CDR3 is 14 amino acids. Germline assignment: CDR1 KGHDR and CDR2 SFDVKD. V lost 1 base, J lost 5 bases, and 10 bases lay in between. The CDR3 spells CATSDFATAYGYTF. CDR3 in DNA: TGTGCCACCAGTGATTTCGCGACAGCGTATGGCTACACCTTC.

The sample holds many counts of this clonotype. The chain has TRBV5-1 and TRBJ1-4; D possibly corresponds to TRBD1 (5 bases). This CDR3 is built from 15 residues. The germline V gene encodes CDR1 SGHRS and CDR2 YFSETQ. V gave up 0 bases and J gave up 7 bases, with 13 bases separating them. CDR3: CASSLEGAAFEKLFF. The CDR3 region has the DNA TGCGCCAGCAGCTTGGAAGGGGCGGCCTTTGAAAAACTGTTTTTT.

The rearrangement links TRBV11-1 to TRBJ2-7, with 9 positions matching TRBD2. This CDR3 has 15 amino acids. Germline V gives CDR1 SGHAT, CDR2 FQDESV (reference sequence). With 5 bases clipped from V and 4 bases from J, the junction kept 9 bases outside the gene matches. The DNA for the CDR3 is TGTGCCAGCAGCCCCGGTTTACTAGCGGGTTACGAGCAGTACTTC. Translating it yields CASSPGLLAGYEQYF.

V is TRBV7-6 and J is TRBJ2-7; 10 bases match TRBD1. The CDR3 consists of 16 residues. The V and J ends lost 5 bases and 1 base, in that order; junction bases with no gene match: 8. Germline loops: CDR1 SGHVS, CDR2 FNYEAQ. The CDR3 region has the DNA TGTGCCAGCAGCACGGACGGGACAGGGGCTTCCTACGAGCAGTACTTC. This sequence encodes CASSTDGTGASYEQYF. Based on the CDR3 plus reference TRBV7-6 and TRBJ2-7, the full variable domain is GAGVSQSPRYKVTKRGQDVALRCDPISGHVSLYWYRQALGQGPEFLTYFNYEAQQDKSGLPNDRFSAERPEGSISTLTIQRTEQRDSAMYRCASSTDGTGASYEQYFGPGTRLTVT.

The V and J genes are TRBV19 and TRBJ1-5; 8 positions match TRBD1. Trimming took 3 bases from V and 0 from J; bases not matched to a gene: 13. The CDR3 spans 19 residues. Per germline, CDR1 LNHDA and CDR2 SQIVND (reference sequence). CDR3 nucleotides: TGTGCCAGTAGTATGGTCGACAGGGGAGGGGCGTATAGCAATCAGCCCCAGCATTTT. Its protein is CASSMVDRGGAYSNQPQHF.

In this sample, this clonotype turned up many times. The chain uses TRBV2 and TRBJ2-6; the match to TRBD2 covers 9 bases. Germline V gives CDR1 SNHLY, CDR2 FYNNEI. This CDR3 has 14 residues. V shed 8 bases, J shed 4 bases, and the junction held 3 bases outside the gene matches. CDR3 nucleotides: TGTGCCAGCGCGGGGGGGCCGGGGGCCAACGTCCTGACTTTC. Translating gives CASAGGPGANVLTF.

This clonotype came up many times. The chain is built from TRBV12-3 or TRBV12-4 and TRBJ2-7, with 10 bases lining up with TRBD2. The J segment lost 0 bases and the V segment lost 1 base, leaving 6 bases of the junction unmatched. The CDR3 contains 17 residues. The DNA of the CDR3 is TGTGCCAGCAGTTTAGTCTTAACTAGCGGGGACTCCTACGAGCAGTACTTC. It codes for CASSLVLTSGDSYEQYF.

The table lists this clonotype with a few counts. The chain carries TRBV6-4 and TRBJ1-2; D might be TRBD1 (5 bases). CDR1 is MRHNA and CDR2 is SNTAGT in the germline V gene. V was cut by 3 bases and J by 4 bases, with 15 bases left in between. The CDR3 is 15 amino acids. The CDR3 nucleotides read TGTGCCAGCAGTGATGAACAGGCGATTTTCTATGGCTACACCTTC. Translated: CASSDEQAIFYGYTF.

The V gene is TRBV9, the J gene TRBJ2-3; 15 nucleotides line up with TRBD2. Per the germline V gene, CDR1 is SGDLS and CDR2 is YYNGEE. V lost 4 bases to trimming and J lost 2 bases; unmatched junction nucleotides: 8. The CDR3 runs to 18 residues. The CDR3 DNA sequence: TGTGCCAGCAGCCTCAGCGGACTAGCGGGAGGGTTCACAGATACGCAGTATTTT. Its protein product is CASSLSGLAGGFTDTQYF.

A note on this clonotype: In this CDR3 the conserved last residue, phenylalanine or tryptophan, is missing, so a read error is likely. The chain employs TRBV15 and TRBJ2-5, with TRBD2 as a possible D gene (6 bases). Germline V gene sequence: CDR1 LNHNV, CDR2 YYDKDF (reference sequence). The CDR3 loop spans 14 amino acids. V was trimmed by 0 bases and J by 3 bases, leaving 8 bases between them. The CDR3 sequence is CATSRETGEETQYL. The DNA of the CDR3 is TGTGCCACCAGCAGAGAGACGGGAGAAGAGACCCAGTACCTC.

Comment on this clonotype: The junction departs from the called germline gene at one end, perhaps through a read error. This chain links TRBV7-7 with TRBJ2-7, with 8 bases lining up with TRBD1. Germline CDR1 is SSHAT and CDR2 is FNYEAQ (reference sequence). CDR3 length equals 14 residues. The CDR3 loop is CASSLDREYGEQYF. CDR3 sequence (DNA): TGTGCTAGCAGCTTGGACAGGGAATACGGCGAGCAGTACTTC.

The rearrangement uses TRBV28 and TRBJ1-6, with a tentative D call TRBD1 (6 bases). The CDR3 extends over 18 amino acids. Germline CDR1 and CDR2: MDHEN and SYDVKM. Trimming shortened V by 2 bases and J by 8 bases, and 22 bases separated the two germline ends. For the CDR3, the DNA is TGTGCCAGCAGTTTAGAAGGGGGGTTGGACAGCTTTTATTCACCCCTCCACTTT. This sequence encodes CASSLEGGLDSFYSPLHF.

V is TRBV5-5 and J is TRBJ2-7; D is unresolved. Germline CDR1 and CDR2: SGHKS and YYEKEE (reference sequence). The CDR3 loop spans 11 amino acids. Trimming removed 4 bases from V and 7 bases from J, with 9 bases in between. The CDR3 here is CASSHMEEQYF. CDR3 coding DNA: TGTGCCAGCAGCCACATGGAAGAGCAGTACTTC.

This clonotype was seen more than once but under ten times. The rearrangement uses TRBV19 and TRBJ1-2, with a possible D match to TRBD1 (6 bases). Germline lookup yields CDR1 LNHDA and CDR2 SQIVND (reference sequence). This CDR3 has 15 residues. V dropped 4 bases and J dropped 0 bases, with 12 bases sitting between them. The CDR3 sequence: CASSTARQANYGYTF. The CDR3 nucleotides are TGTGCCAGTAGTACGGCCCGACAGGCTAACTATGGCTACACCTTC. Full variable domain (remainder filled in from reference TRBV19 and TRBJ1-2): DGGITQSPKYLFRKEGQNVTLSCEQNLNHDAMYWYRQDPGQGLRLIYYSQIVNDFQKGDIAEGYSVSREKKESFPLTVTSAQKNPTAFYLCASSTARQANYGYTFGSGTRLTVV.

In regard to this clonotype: A much larger clone is a single base away; this may be a read error. The CDR3 carries no conserved terminal phenylalanine or tryptophan, so it likely arises from a read error. J is TRBJ2-3 and V is TRBV10-3, with D perhaps matching TRBD1 or TRBD2 (6 bases each). Germline values: CDR1 ENHRY, CDR2 SYGVKD. The V end lost 6 bases, the J end lost 3 bases, and 13 bases lay between the germline ends. This CDR3 has 14 residues. The CDR3 is CAIRLEGGTDTQYS. The CDR3 bases are TGTGCCATCAGGTTGGAAGGGGGGACAGATACGCAGTATTCT.

This clonotype was found once. V usage is TRBV24-1 and J usage is TRBJ2-7; 7 bases line up with TRBD2. Looked up from germline, CDR1 is KGHDR and CDR2 is SFDVKD. The CDR3 has 17 residues. J lost 6 bases, V lost 1 base, and 14 bases had no gene match. CDR3 amino acids: CATSDFGGTHRRIEQYF. In DNA form, the CDR3 reads TGTGCCACCAGTGATTTCGGGGGGACCCACAGGCGTATCGAGCAGTACTTC.

This clonotype was picked up many times. V is TRBV7-8 and J is TRBJ1-2; perhaps TRBD1 as D (5 bases). V lost 1 base, J lost 5 bases, and 14 bases lay in between. The CDR3 length is 15 residues. Germline V CDR1 and CDR2: SGHVS, FQNEAQ. For the CDR3, the DNA is TGTGCCAGCAGCTTAGTTACTCTCAGGGATTATGGCTACACCTTC. It codes for CASSLVTLRDYGYTF. The variable domain in full, completed from reference TRBV7-8 and TRBJ1-2, reads GAGVSQSPRYKVAKRGQDVALRCDPISGHVSLFWYQQALGQGPEFLTYFQNEAQLDKSGLPSDRFFAERPEGSVSTLKIQRTQQEDSAVYLCASSLVTLRDYGYTFGSGTRLTVV.

This clonotype was picked up many times. This chain links TRBV5-5 with TRBJ2-7, with D possibly TRBD1 on 5 matching bases. Germline V gene lookup returns CDR1 SGHKS and CDR2 YYEKEE (reference sequence). Trimming removed 1 base from V and 3 bases from J, with 14 bases in between. There are 15 residues in the CDR3. CDR3 bases: TGTGCCAGCAGCTTGAGTTGGGGCCTCAACTACGAGCAGTACTTC. Translating it yields CASSLSWGLNYEQYF.

This clonotype was seen ten or more times. This rearrangement joins TRBV7-9 to TRBJ1-3; D remains unclear. V shed 0 bases and J shed 3 bases, with 12 bases lying between them. The germline V gene encodes CDR1 SEHNR and CDR2 FQNEAQ (reference sequence). This CDR3 has 16 amino acids. The CDR3 region is CASSLAQELLGNTIYF. The CDR3 DNA reads TGTGCCAGCAGCTTAGCGCAGGAATTACTTGGAAACACCATATATTTT.